This section outlines one T cell receptor beta chain sequence together with its context. What it recognizes is unknown. These data originate in a study of lymphopenia after photon versus proton radiotherapy. General observations from the study: Post-nadir diversity loss with photons came from oligoclonal expansion, particularly CD8+ Temra cells.

The V and J ends lost 2 bases and 5 bases respectively, with 11 bases between them. Germline values: CDR1 SGHRS, CDR2 YFSETQ. The CDR3 spans 14 residues. TCRdb's table, derived via immunoSEQ multiplex PCR, lists solely in-frame clones and lacks some. The table lists several thousand clones, roughly nine tenths of them singletons, with around 10% in the top ten. This chain uses TRBV5-1 with TRBJ1-3; maybe TRBD1 (5 bases). The source of this sequence is a man aged 60-69 years with cholangiocarcinoma. The sequencing here drew on peripheral blood, taken from a patient treated with photon-based radiotherapy. In nucleotides, the CDR3 is TGCGCCAGCAGCTTCGGAGGACAACGAAACACCATATATTTT. The encoded protein is CASSFGGQRNTIYF.